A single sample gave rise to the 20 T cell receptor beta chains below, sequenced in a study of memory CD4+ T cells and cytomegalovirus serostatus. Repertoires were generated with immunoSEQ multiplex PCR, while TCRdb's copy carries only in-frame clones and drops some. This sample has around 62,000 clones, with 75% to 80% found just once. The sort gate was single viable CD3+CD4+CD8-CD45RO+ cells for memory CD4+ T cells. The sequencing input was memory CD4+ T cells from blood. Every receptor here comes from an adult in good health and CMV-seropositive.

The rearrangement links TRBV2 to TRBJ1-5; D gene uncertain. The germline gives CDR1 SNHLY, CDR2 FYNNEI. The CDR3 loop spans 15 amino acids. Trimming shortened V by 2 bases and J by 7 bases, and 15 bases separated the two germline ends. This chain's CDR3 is CASSESDPALQPQHF. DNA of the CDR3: TGTGCCAGCAGTGAATCAGATCCGGCTCTGCAGCCCCAGCATTTT.

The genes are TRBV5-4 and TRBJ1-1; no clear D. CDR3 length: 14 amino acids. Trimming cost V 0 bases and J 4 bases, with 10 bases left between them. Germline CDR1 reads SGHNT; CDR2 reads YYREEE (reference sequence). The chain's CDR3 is CASSLAKTITEAFF. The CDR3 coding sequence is TGTGCCAGCAGCTTGGCTAAAACGATCACTGAAGCTTTCTTT.

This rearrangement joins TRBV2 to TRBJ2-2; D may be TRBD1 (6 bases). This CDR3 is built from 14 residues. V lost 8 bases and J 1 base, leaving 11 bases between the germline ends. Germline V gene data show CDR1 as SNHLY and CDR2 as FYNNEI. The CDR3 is CASSRDMNTGELFF. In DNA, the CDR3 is TGTGCCAGCTCCCGGGACATGAACACCGGGGAGCTGTTTTTT. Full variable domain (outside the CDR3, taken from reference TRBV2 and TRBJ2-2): EPEVTQTPSHQVTQMGQEVILRCVPISNHLYFYWYRQILGQKVEFLVSFYNNEISEKSEIFDDQFSVERPDGSNFTLKIRSTKLEDSAMYFCASSRDMNTGELFFGEGSRLTVL.

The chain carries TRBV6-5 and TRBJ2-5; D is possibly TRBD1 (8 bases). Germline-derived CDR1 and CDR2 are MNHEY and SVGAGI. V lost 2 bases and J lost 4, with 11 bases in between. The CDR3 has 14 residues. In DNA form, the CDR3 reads TGTGCCAGCAGTTACAACAGGGGGGGAGAGACCCAGTACTTC. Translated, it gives CASSYNRGGETQYF.

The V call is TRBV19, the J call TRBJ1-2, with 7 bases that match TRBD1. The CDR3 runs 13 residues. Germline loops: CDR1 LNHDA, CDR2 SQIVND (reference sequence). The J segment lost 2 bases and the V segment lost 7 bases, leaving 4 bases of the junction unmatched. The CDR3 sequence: CASTIQGNYGYTF. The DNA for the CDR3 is TGTGCCAGTACCATACAGGGGAACTATGGCTACACCTTC.

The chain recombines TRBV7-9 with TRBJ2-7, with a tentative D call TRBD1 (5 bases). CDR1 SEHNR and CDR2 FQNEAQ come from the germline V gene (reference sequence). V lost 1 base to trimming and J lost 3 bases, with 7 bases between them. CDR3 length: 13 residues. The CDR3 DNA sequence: TGTGCCAGCAGCTTAGGACAGATCTACGAGCAGTACTTC. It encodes CASSLGQIYEQYF.

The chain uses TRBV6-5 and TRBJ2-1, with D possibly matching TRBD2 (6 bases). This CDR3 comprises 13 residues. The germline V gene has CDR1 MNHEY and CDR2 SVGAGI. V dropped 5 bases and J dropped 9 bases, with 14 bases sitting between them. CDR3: CASSGGEEGEQFF. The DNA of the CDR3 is TGTGCCAGCAGTGGAGGGGAGGAGGGTGAGCAGTTCTTC.

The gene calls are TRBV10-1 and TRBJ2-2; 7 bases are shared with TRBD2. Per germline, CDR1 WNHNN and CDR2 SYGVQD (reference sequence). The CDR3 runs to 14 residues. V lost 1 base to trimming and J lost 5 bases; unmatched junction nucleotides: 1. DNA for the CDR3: TGCGCCAGCAGTGAGTGGCGGGGGACCGGGGAGCTGTTTTTT. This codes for CASSEWRGTGELFF.

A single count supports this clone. CDR3 nucleotides: TGTGCCAGCAGCTTAGTAATAGTTGGCAGCCAAGAGACCCAGTACTTC. Encoded protein: CASSLVIVGSQETQYF. V and J are TRBV7-9 and TRBJ2-5; D gene ambiguous. The CDR3 loop spans 16 amino acids. Germline CDR1 SEHNR, CDR2 FQNEAQ (reference sequence). The V and J ends lost 1 base and 1 base respectively, with 13 bases between them.

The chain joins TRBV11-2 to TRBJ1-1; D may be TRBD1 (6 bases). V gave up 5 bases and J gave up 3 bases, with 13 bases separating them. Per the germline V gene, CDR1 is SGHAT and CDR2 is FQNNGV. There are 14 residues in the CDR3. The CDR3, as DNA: TGTGCCAGCAGCCCCGCAGGGGCCTACACTGAAGCTTTCTTT. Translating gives CASSPAGAYTEAFF.

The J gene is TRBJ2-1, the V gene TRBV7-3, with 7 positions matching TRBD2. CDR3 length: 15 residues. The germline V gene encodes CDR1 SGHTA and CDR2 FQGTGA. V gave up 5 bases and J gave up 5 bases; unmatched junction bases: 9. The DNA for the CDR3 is TGTGCCAGCAGCCAGCAAGCGGGAAAGGACAATGAGCAGTTCTTC. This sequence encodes CASSQQAGKDNEQFF. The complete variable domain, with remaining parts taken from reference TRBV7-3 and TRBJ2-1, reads GAGVSQTPSNKVTEKGKYVELRCDPISGHTALYWYRQSLGQGPEFLIYFQGTGAADDSGLPNDRFFAVRPEGSVSTLKIQRTERGDSAVYLCASSQQAGKDNEQFFGPGTRLTVL.

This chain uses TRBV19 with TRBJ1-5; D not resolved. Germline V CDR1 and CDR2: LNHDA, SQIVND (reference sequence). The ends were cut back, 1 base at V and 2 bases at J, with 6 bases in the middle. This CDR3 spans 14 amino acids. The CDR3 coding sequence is TGTGCCAGTAGTATAGGGACCCGCAATCAGCCCCAGCATTTT. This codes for CASSIGTRNQPQHF.

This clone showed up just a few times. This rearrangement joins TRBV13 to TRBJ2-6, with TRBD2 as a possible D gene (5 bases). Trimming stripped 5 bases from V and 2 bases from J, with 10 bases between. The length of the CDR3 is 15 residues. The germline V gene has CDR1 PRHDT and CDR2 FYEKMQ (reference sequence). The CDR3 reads CASSRWETGANVLTF. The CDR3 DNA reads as TGTGCCAGCAGCCGTTGGGAGACTGGGGCCAACGTCCTGACTTTC.

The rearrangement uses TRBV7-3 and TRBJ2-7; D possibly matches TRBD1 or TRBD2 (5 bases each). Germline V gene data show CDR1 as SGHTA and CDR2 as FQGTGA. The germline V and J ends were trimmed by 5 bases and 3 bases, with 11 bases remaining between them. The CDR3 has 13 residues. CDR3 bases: TGTGCCAGCAGCCTTGGGACGGGCTACGAGCAGTACTTC. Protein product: CASSLGTGYEQYF.

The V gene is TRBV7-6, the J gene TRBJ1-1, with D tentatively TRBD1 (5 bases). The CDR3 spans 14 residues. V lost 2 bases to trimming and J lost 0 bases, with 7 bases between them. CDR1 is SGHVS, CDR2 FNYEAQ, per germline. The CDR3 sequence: CASSLQGLNTEAFF. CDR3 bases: TGTGCCAGCAGCTTACAGGGCCTGAACACTGAAGCTTTCTTT.

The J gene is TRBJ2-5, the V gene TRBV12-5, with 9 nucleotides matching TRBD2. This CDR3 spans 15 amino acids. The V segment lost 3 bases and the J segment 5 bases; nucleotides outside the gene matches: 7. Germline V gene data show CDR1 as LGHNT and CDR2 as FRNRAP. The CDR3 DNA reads TGTGCTAGTGGTTTAGGGACTAGCCTGGATGAGACCCAGTACTTC. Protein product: CASGLGTSLDETQYF. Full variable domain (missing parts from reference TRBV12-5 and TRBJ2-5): DARVTQTPRHKVTEMGQEVTMRCQPILGHNTVFWYRQTMMQGLELLAYFRNRAPLDDSGMPKDRFSAEMPDATLATLKIQPSEPRDSAVYFCASGLGTSLDETQYFGPGTRLLVL.

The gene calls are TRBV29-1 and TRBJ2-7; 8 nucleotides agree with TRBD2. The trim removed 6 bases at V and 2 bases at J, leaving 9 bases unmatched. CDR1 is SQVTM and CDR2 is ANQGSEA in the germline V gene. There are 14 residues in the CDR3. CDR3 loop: CSVESGSKPYEQYF. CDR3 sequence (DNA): TGCAGCGTAGAAAGCGGGAGTAAACCCTACGAGCAGTACTTC.

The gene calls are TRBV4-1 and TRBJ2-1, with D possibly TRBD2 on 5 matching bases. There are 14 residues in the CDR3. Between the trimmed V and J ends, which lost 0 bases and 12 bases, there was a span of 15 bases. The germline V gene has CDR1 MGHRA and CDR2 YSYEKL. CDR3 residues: CASSQERRERGQFF. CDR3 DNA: TGCGCCAGCAGCCAAGAACGAAGGGAACGGGGGCAGTTCTTC.

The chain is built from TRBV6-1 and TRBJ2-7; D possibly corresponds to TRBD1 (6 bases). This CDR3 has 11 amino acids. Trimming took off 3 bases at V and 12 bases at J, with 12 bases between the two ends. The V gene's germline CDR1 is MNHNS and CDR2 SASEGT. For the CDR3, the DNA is TGTGCCAGCAGTGAGAGACAGGAGAGGTACTTC. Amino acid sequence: CASSERQERYF.

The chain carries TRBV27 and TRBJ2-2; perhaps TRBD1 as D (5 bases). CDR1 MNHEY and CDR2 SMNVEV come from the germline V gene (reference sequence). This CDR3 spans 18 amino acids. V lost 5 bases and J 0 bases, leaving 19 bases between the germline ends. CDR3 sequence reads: CASSPRTPEDPNTGELFF. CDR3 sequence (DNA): TGTGCCAGCAGTCCTCGGACACCCGAGGACCCGAACACCGGGGAGCTGTTTTTT.